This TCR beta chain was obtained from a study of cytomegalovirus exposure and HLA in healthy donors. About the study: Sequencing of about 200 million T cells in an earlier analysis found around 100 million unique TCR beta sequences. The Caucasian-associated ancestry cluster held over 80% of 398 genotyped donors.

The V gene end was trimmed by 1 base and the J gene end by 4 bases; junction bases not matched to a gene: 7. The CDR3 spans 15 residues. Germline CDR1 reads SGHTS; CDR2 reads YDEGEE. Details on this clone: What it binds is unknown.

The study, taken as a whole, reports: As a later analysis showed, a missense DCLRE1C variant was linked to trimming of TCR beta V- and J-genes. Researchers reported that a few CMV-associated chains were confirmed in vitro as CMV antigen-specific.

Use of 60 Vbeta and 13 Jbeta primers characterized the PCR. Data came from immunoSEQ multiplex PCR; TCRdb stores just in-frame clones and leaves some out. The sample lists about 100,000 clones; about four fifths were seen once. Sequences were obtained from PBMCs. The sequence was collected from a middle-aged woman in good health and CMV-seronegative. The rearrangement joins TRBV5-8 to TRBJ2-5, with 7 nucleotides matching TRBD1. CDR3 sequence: CASSLSGGVGETQYF. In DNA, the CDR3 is TGTGCCAGCAGCTTGTCAGGGGGAGTGGGAGAGACCCAGTACTTC.